Listed below are T cell receptor beta chains from one sample, sequenced in a study of response to subunit inactivated influenza vaccine. TCRdb reprocessed the RT-PCR reads with MiXCR, giving one entry per CDR3 protein. The sample records about 160,000 distinct CDR3 sequences, approximately 10% being singletons. The sequences come from non-naive T cells sorted from PBMCs, collected roughly 46 days after vaccination. These receptors all come from a man aged 45 to 65 who received an inactivated influenza vaccine. The CDR3 runs from the conserved cysteine through the conserved F or W. A D gene is named only where the DNA matches it firmly. Only some rows state a clone size, as once, few, many or a class for expanded clones.

v_gene	abundance	j_gene	d_gene	CDR3aa	CDR3nt
TRBV20-1	few	TRBJ1-1	.	CSARVPQKSNTEAFF	TGCAGTGCTAGAGTCCCCCAGAAATCGAACACTGAAGCTTTCTTT
TRBV6-2/TRBV6-3	many	TRBJ2-1	.	CASSYSGSGGIEQFF	TGTGCCAGCAGTTACTCAGGATCTGGCGGGATTGAGCAGTTCTTC
TRBV29-1	many	TRBJ2-5	TRBD1	CSVGDRVGTQYF	TGCAGCGTTGGGGACAGGGTAGGGACCCAGTACTTC
TRBV19	.	TRBJ1-4	.	CATRQTGPNEKLFF	TGTGCCACCCGGCAGACAGGCCCTAATGAAAAACTGTTTTTT
TRBV7-2	many	TRBJ2-1	.	CASSLGPGATVVFF	TGTGCCAGCAGCTTAGGCCCGGGGGCCACGGTGGTATTCTTC
TRBV28	few	TRBJ1-5	TRBD1	CASSPGTGVRPQHF	TGTGCCAGCAGTCCCGGGACAGGGGTTCGGCCCCAGCATTTT
TRBV10-3	many	TRBJ1-6	TRBD1	CAIRETGSVPLHF	TGTGCCATCAGGGAGACAGGGAGTGTACCCCTCCACTTT
TRBV29-1	.	TRBJ1-1	TRBD1	CSVTTGALNTEAFF	TGCAGCGTTACGACAGGGGCGTTGAACACTGAAGCTTTCTTT
TRBV4-1	many	TRBJ2-7	.	CASSWDESRPYEQYF	TGCGCCAGCAGCTGGGACGAATCCAGGCCCTACGAGCAGTACTTC
TRBV20-1	.	TRBJ2-1	TRBD2	CSARVGSGGYNEQFF	TGCAGTGCTAGAGTTGGTAGCGGGGGGTACAATGAGCAGTTCTTC
TRBV4-2	few	TRBJ2-7	TRBD2	CASSQETGAIAGKYEQYF	TGTGCCAGCAGCCAAGAAACGGGCGCAATAGCGGGAAAGTACGAGCAGTACTTC
TRBV6-4	.	TRBJ2-6	TRBD1	CASRPGTGSGANVLTF	TGTGCCAGCAGACCCGGGACAGGGTCTGGGGCCAACGTCCTGACTTTC
TRBV5-1	many	TRBJ1-1	.	CASSLGWGTEAFF	TGCGCCAGCAGCTTGGGTTGGGGCACTGAAGCTTTCTTT
TRBV5-4	few	TRBJ2-5	.	CASSLDREKETQYF	TGTGCCAGCAGCTTGGACAGAGAAAAAGAGACCCAGTACTTC
TRBV20-1	many	TRBJ2-7	TRBD2	CSASAGTSGYEQYF	TGCAGTGCTAGTGCCGGGACTAGCGGGTACGAGCAGTACTTC
TRBV5-1	many	TRBJ2-3	.	CASSLGQESDTQYF	TGCGCCAGCAGCTTGGGGCAGGAGTCAGATACGCAGTATTTT
TRBV29-1	few	TRBJ1-1	.	CSVEVGATEAFF	TGCAGCGTTGAAGTGGGGGCCACTGAAGCTTTCTTT
TRBV5-1	many	TRBJ2-2	.	CASSFQGTGELFF	TGCGCCAGCAGCTTCCAGGGGACCGGGGAGCTGTTTTTT
TRBV6-1	many	TRBJ2-7	.	CASSALSKYEQYF	TGTGCCAGCAGTGCTCTCTCCAAATACGAGCAGTACTTC
TRBV6-2/TRBV6-3	.	TRBJ2-4	.	CASSGHGVDIQYF	TGTGCCAGCAGCGGACATGGCGTGGACATTCAGTACTTC
TRBV11-2	few	TRBJ2-3	TRBD1	CASSPQDRGTQYF	TGTGCCAGCAGCCCCCAGGACAGGGGAACGCAGTATTTT
TRBV2	.	TRBJ1-1	.	CASSEQGIKFEAFF	TGTGCCAGCAGTGAACAGGGCATAAAATTTGAAGCTTTCTTT
TRBV7-2	many	TRBJ1-6	.	CASSLAYHSNSPLHF	TGTGCCAGCAGCTTAGCGTATCACAGCAATTCACCCCTCCACTTT
TRBV2	few	TRBJ2-3	.	CASTILPSTDTQYF	TGTGCCAGCACAATATTGCCAAGCACAGATACGCAGTATTTT
TRBV5-5	.	TRBJ1-5	TRBD1	CASSLDTGTGAWPQHF	TGTGCCAGCAGCTTGGACACCGGGACAGGGGCATGGCCCCAGCATTTT
TRBV5-1	few	TRBJ2-1	TRBD2	CASSLVETSGSDEQFF	TGCGCCAGCAGCTTGGTGGAGACTAGCGGGAGTGATGAGCAGTTCTTC
TRBV9	many	TRBJ2-3	TRBD2	CASSVGGLAGGLSTDTQYF	TGTGCCAGCAGCGTAGGGGGACTAGCGGGAGGTTTAAGCACAGATACGCAGTATTTT
TRBV20-1	few	TRBJ1-2	TRBD1	CSAADRGGYTF	TGCAGTGCCGCTGACAGGGGTGGCTACACCTTC
TRBV20-1	few	TRBJ2-1	TRBD2	CSALTSGRADEQFF	TGCAGTGCTTTGACTAGCGGGAGGGCGGATGAGCAGTTCTTC
TRBV28	.	TRBJ2-3	.	CASSFQGSADTQYF	TGTGCCAGCAGTTTCCAGGGATCGGCAGATACGCAGTATTTT
TRBV3-1	.	TRBJ2-1	TRBD1	CASSPRQGYNEQFF	TGTGCCAGCAGCCCTCGACAGGGTTACAATGAGCAGTTCTTC
TRBV12-3/TRBV12-4	.	TRBJ2-3	TRBD2	CAFSFFPSGRRDRTDTQYF	TGTGCCTTCAGTTTTTTTCCTAGCGGGAGACGGGATCGCACAGATACGCAGTATTTT
TRBV12-3/TRBV12-4	few	TRBJ2-2	.	CASNLGTGELFF	TGTGCCAGCAATTTGGGTACCGGGGAGCTGTTTTTT
TRBV2	.	TRBJ2-1	TRBD2	CASSPRGGRAWNEQFF	TGTGCCAGCAGCCCGAGGGGCGGGAGGGCTTGGAATGAGCAGTTCTTC
TRBV7-3	.	TRBJ2-2	TRBD1	CASSAAGTGGGTGELFF	TGTGCCAGCAGCGCGGCCGGGACAGGGGGCGGCACCGGGGAGCTGTTTTTT
TRBV12-3/TRBV12-4	.	TRBJ2-5	.	CASSLSPGEETQYF	TGTGCCAGCAGTTTAAGCCCCGGGGAAGAGACCCAGTACTTC
TRBV6-1	.	TRBJ1-6	TRBD1	CATGTGNSPLHF	TGTGCCACCGGGACAGGGAATTCACCCCTCCACTTT
TRBV6-1	many	TRBJ1-5	.	CATSRDNNQPQHF	TGTGCCACATCCAGGGACAACAATCAGCCCCAGCATTTT
TRBV10-3	.	TRBJ1-1	TRBD1	CAISSPRDRGGTEAFF	TGTGCCATCAGCTCCCCTCGGGACAGGGGAGGCACTGAAGCTTTCTTT
TRBV6-2/TRBV6-3	few	TRBJ2-1	TRBD1	CASSRGQGRGEQFF	TGTGCCAGCAGCCGCGGACAGGGTCGAGGTGAGCAGTTCTTC
TRBV18	.	TRBJ1-1	TRBD1	CASSPPGQGALAFF	TGTGCCAGCTCACCACCGGGACAGGGGGCTCTCGCTTTCTTT
TRBV3-1	many	TRBJ2-5	TRBD2	CASSGLVGETQYF	TGTGCCAGCAGCGGACTAGTCGGGGAGACCCAGTACTTC
TRBV29-1	few	TRBJ2-1	TRBD1	CSVSGRFGEYETGGLLF	TGCAGCGTTAGCGGGCGGTTCGGGGAATACGAGACAGGGGGCTTACTCTTC
TRBV6-5	few	TRBJ2-5	.	CASSYSGGPTRSQKETQYF	TGTGCCAGCAGTTACTCGGGGGGGCCCACACGTTCCCAAAAGGAGACCCAGTACTTC
TRBV4-3	few	TRBJ1-3	.	CASSRHISGNTIYF	TGCGCCAGCAGCCGTCACATCTCTGGAAACACCATATATTTT
TRBV7-8	many	TRBJ2-7	.	CASSLGHSEQYF	TGTGCCAGCAGCTTAGGGCATAGCGAGCAGTACTTC
TRBV5-4	few	TRBJ2-7	TRBD1	CASSRDRASSYEQYF	TGTGCCAGCAGCCGGGACAGGGCCAGCTCCTACGAGCAGTACTTC
TRBV20-1	.	TRBJ1-6	.	CSARVGGAPNSPLHF	TGCAGTGCTAGAGTAGGGGGGGCACCTAATTCACCCCTCCACTTT
TRBV5-1	.	TRBJ1-4	.	CASRLTGAATNEKLFF	TGCGCCAGCAGATTGACAGGAGCTGCAACTAATGAAAAACTGTTTTTT
TRBV24-1	many	TRBJ2-2	.	CATSEGDRNFFRNTGELFF	TGTGCCACCAGTGAGGGAGACAGGAACTTCTTTAGGAACACCGGGGAGCTGTTTTTT